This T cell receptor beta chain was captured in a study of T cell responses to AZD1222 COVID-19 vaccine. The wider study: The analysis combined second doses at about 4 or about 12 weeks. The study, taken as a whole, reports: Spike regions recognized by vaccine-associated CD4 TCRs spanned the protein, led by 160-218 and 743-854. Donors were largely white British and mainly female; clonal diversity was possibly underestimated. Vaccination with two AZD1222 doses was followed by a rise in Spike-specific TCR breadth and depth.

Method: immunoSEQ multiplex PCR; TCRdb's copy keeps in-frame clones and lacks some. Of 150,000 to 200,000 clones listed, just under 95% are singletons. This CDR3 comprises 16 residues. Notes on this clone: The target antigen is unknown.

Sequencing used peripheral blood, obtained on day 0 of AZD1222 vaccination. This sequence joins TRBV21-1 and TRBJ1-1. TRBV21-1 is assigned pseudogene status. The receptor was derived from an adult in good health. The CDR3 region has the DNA TGTGCCAGCAGCATCACGGCGAACCGGTGGAACACTGAAGCTTTCTTT. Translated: CASSITANRWNTEAFF.